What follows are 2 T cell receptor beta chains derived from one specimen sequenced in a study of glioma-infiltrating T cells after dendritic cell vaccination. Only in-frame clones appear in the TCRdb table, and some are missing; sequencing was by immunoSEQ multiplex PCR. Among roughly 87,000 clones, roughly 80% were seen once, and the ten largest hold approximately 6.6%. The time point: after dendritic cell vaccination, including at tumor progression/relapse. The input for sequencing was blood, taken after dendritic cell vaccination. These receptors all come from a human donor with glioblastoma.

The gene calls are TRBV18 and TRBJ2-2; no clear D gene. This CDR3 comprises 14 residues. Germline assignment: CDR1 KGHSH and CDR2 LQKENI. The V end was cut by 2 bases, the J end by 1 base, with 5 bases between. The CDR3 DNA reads TGTGCCAGCTCACCAATACAGAACACCGGGGAGCTGTTTTTT. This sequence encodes CASSPIQNTGELFF.

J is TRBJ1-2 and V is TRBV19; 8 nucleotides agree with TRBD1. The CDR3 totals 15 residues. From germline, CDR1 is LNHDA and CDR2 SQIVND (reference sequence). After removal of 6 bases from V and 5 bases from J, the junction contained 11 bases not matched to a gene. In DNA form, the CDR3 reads TGTGCCAGTAGAAATCAGGACAGGGACGATTATGGCTACACCTTC. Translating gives CASRNQDRDDYGYTF.